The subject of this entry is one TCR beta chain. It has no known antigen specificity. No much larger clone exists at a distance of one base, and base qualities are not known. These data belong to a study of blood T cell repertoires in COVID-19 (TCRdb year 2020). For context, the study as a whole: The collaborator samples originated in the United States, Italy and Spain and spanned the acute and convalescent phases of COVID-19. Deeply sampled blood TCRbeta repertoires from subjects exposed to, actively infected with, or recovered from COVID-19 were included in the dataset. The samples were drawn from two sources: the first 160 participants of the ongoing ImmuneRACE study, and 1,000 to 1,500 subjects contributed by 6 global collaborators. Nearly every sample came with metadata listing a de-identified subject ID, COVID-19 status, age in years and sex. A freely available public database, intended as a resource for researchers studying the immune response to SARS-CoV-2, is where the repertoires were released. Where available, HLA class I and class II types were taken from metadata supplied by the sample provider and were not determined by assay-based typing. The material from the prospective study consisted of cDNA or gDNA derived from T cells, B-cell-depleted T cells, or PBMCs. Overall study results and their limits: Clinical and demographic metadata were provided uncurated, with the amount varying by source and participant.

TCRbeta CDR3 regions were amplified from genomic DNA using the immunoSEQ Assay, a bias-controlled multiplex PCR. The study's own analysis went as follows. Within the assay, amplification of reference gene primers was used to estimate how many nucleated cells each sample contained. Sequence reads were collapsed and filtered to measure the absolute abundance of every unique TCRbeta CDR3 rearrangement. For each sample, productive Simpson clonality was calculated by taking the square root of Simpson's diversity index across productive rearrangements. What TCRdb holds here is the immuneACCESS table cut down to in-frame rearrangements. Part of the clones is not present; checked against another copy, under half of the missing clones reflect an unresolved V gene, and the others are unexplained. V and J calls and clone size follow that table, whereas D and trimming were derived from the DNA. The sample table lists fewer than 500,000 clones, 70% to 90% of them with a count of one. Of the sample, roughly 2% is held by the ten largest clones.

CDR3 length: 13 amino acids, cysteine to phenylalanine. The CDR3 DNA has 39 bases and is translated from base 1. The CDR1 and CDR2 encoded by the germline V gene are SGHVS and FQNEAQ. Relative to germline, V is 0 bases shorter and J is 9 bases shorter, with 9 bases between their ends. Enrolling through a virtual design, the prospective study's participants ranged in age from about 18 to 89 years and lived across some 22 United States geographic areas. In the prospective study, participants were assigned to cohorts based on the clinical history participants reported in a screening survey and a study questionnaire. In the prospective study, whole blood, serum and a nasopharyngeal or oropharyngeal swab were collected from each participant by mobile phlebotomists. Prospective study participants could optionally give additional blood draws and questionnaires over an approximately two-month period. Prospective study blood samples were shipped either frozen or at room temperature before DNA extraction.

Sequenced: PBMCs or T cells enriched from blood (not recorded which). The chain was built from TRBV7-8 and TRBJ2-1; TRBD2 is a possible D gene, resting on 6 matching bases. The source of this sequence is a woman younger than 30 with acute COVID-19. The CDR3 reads CASSLAGGGEQFF. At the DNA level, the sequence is TGTGCCAGCAGCTTAGCGGGGGGTGGTGAGCAGTTCTTC.